The rows below give T cell receptor beta chains drawn from one sample of a study of blood T cell repertoires in COVID-19. Only in-frame clones appear in the TCRdb table, and some are missing; sequencing was by immunoSEQ multiplex PCR. The table includes approximately 150,000 clones, approximately 86% detected once. The source material was peripheral blood. The receptors derive from a woman aged 55-70 years with acute or convalescent COVID-19. CDR3s include the opening cysteine and the closing phenylalanine or tryptophan. The D gene is left open where the match is weak. Where a row states a size, it is once, few, many or the class of an expanded clone; other rows omit it.

TRBJ2-7,TRBV29-1,TRBD1,NA,TGCAGCGCTCGGGACGGGACAGGGGCTGGCGAGCAGTACTTC,CSARDGTGAGEQYF
TRBJ1-2,TRBV6-6,TRBD1,once,TGTGCCAGCAGCCCGTCACAGGGGGCGCTTGATGGCTACACCTTC,CASSPSQGALDGYTF
TRBJ1-1,TRBV5-6,NA,NA,TGTGCCAGCAGCTTTACAGGAAGCGCTGAAGCTTTCTTT,CASSFTGSAEAFF
TRBJ2-7,TRBV9,TRBD2,NA,TGTGCCAGCAGCGCGGCCCCGACTAGCACTGGCTACGAGCAGTACTTC,CASSAAPTSTGYEQYF
TRBJ2-6,TRBV28,TRBD2,NA,TGTGCCAGCAGCCCCCCTCCCCGGGGGGGGTCGATACTGACTTTC,CASSPPPRGGSILTF
TRBJ1-1,TRBV2,NA,NA,TGTGCCAGCACTGGGACATTGAACACTGAAGCTTTCTTT,CASTGTLNTEAFF
TRBJ2-7,TRBV6-5,NA,once,TGTGCCAGCAGTTACCGACTAGAGGGGCAACAGTACTTC,CASSYRLEGQQYF
TRBJ2-7,TRBV29-1,TRBD1,few,TGCAGCAGACAGGGGGCCGACGAGCAGTACTTC,CSRQGADEQYF
TRBJ1-2,TRBV20-1,NA,NA,TGCAGTGCTAGTTCAGGACAGAACTATGGCTACACCTTC,CSASSGQNYGYTF
TRBJ2-5,TRBV5-5,TRBD2,NA,TGTGCCAGCAGCTTGGGAGCTAGCGGGGGGGCCGAGACCCAGTACTTC,CASSLGASGGAETQYF
TRBJ1-2,TRBV13,TRBD1,once,TGTGCCAGCAGCTTAGGAGGGACAGGGCCCCTCTATGGCTACACCTTC,CASSLGGTGPLYGYTF
TRBJ2-1,TRBV4-1,NA,NA,TGCGCCAGCAGCCAGACACCCTCGGATGAGCAGTTCTTC,CASSQTPSDEQFF
TRBJ1-2,TRBV21-1,NA,NA,TGTGCCACCCCACATCCCTATGGCTACACCTTC,CATPHPYGYTF
TRBJ2-3,TRBV9,NA,NA,TGTGCCAGCAGTTCAATCAAGGGGGTCGCAGATACGCAGTATTTT,CASSSIKGVADTQYF
TRBJ2-1,TRBV12-3/TRBV12-4,NA,NA,TGTGCCAGCAGTTTACACTACCTTGAGCAGTTCTTC,CASSLHYLEQFF
TRBJ1-5,TRBV11-1,NA,many,TGTGCCAGCAGCTTAAACAACGATCAGCCCCAGCATTTT,CASSLNNDQPQHF